Shown below are 17 T cell receptor beta chains from a single sample sequenced in a study of T cells in Graves' hyperthyroidism and ophthalmopathy. TCR beta CDR3 sequences were amplified from RNA transcripts. The HTBI primer set served for first-round RT-PCR of the TCR CDR3. One entry per CDR3 protein results from TCRdb running MiXCR on the multiplex PCR reads. The sample yields roughly 380,000 distinct CDR3 sequences, around 13% seen once. The sequencing sample was made of blood. The receptors were gathered from a woman aged 55 to 70 with Graves' hyperthyroidism.

This clonotype has ten or more counts. V gene TRBV11-2 combines with J gene TRBJ2-7, with D possibly matching TRBD1 (6 bases). Germline CDR1 reads SGHAT; CDR2 reads FQNNGV. V was shortened by 6 bases and J by 9 bases, with 12 bases between the two germline ends. The CDR3 loop spans 11 amino acids. The CDR3 DNA reads as TGTGCCAGCAGTACCGGGACATCGCAGTACTTC. Translated, it gives CASSTGTSQYF.

A single count supports this clonotype. The chain carries TRBV11-2 and TRBJ2-7; the D call may be TRBD1 or TRBD2 (6 bases each). The CDR3 has 16 residues. Per the germline V gene, CDR1 is SGHAT and CDR2 is FQNNGV. V was clipped by 0 bases and J by 5 bases, with 17 bases between them. The DNA for the CDR3 is TGTGCCAGCAGCTTAGATCCGGGGGCCTATGACGACGAGCAGTACTTC. Translation: CASSLDPGAYDDEQYF.

A word on this clonotype: With a much larger clone just one base away, this may be a read error. The rearrangement links TRBV11-2 to TRBJ2-7; no clear D. The CDR3 runs 13 residues. The V gene's germline CDR1 is SGHAT and CDR2 FQNNGV. CDR3 nucleotides: TGTGCCAGCAGCTTAGATTACTTCTACGGGCAGTACTTC. It is translated as CASSLDYFYGQYF.

Ten or more counts support this clonotype. The chain is built from TRBV6-1 and TRBJ2-1; the match to TRBD1 covers 12 bases. CDR1 is MNHNS and CDR2 is SASEGT in the germline V gene. With V trimmed by 5 bases and J by 7 bases, 6 bases remained unmatched. The CDR3 consists of 15 residues. CDR3 in amino acids: CASSRDRGLMNEQFF. In nucleotides, the CDR3 is TGTGCCAGCAGTCGGGACAGGGGGCTCATGAATGAGCAGTTCTTC.

A note on this clonotype: A much larger clone lies a single base off, so this may be a read error. The chain uses TRBV6-2 or TRBV6-3 and TRBJ2-3, with D perhaps matching TRBD1 (5 bases). The CDR3 runs to 15 residues. Germline V gene lookup returns CDR1 MNHEY and CDR2 SVGEGT. CDR3: CASSHSQGATDTQYF. DNA for the CDR3: TGTGCCAGCAGTCACTCGCAGGGTGCCACAGATACGCAGTATTTT.

This clonotype has more than one count but fewer than ten. The genes are TRBV12-3 or TRBV12-4 and TRBJ2-1, with 10 nucleotides matching TRBD2. J was trimmed by 3 bases and V by 1 base; bases with no gene match: 6. The CDR3 has 17 residues. The CDR3 region is CASSLDGLADHYNEQFF. CDR3 bases: TGTGCCAGCAGTTTAGATGGACTAGCGGATCACTACAATGAGCAGTTCTTC.

This clonotype was found a few times. This clone may be a read error of a much larger clone one base away. The chain combines TRBV27 with TRBJ2-5; 9 nucleotides match TRBD2. Per the germline V gene, CDR1 is MNHEY and CDR2 is SMNVEV (reference sequence). V lost 7 bases, J lost 4 bases, and 10 bases stayed unmatched. The CDR3 loop spans 15 amino acids. CDR3 sequence (DNA): TGTGCCAGCAAACACAATAGCGGGAGAGGAGAGACCCAGTACTTC. This encodes CASKHNSGRGETQYF.

Many counts were recorded for this clonotype. The rearrangement links TRBV7-9 to TRBJ1-6; possible D gene TRBD1, 6 bases. V was cut by 8 bases and J by 10 bases, with 6 bases left in between. This CDR3 spans 10 amino acids. Germline V gene sequence: CDR1 SEHNR, CDR2 FQNEAQ (reference sequence). CDR3 nucleotide sequence: TGTGCCAGCGGGGGCTCACCCCTCCACTTT. Translation gives CASGGSPLHF. Variable domain in full (rest from reference TRBV7-9 and TRBJ1-6): DTGVSQNPRHKITKRGQNVTFRCDPISEHNRLYWYRQTLGQGPEFLTYFQNEAQLEKSRLLSDRFSAERPKGSFSTLEIQRTEQGDSAMYLCASGGSPLHFGNGTRLTVT.

This clonotype was observed at least ten times. The V gene is TRBV30, the J gene TRBJ2-2; D gene ambiguous. The CDR3 totals 12 residues. Trimming took off 1 base at V and 6 bases at J, with 6 bases between the two ends. Germline V lookup: CDR1 GTSNPN, CDR2 SVGIG (reference sequence). The CDR3: CAWSGVAGELFF. As DNA, the CDR3 is TGTGCCTGGAGTGGAGTGGCCGGGGAGCTGTTTTTT.

This clonotype was found many times. The V gene is TRBV12-3 or TRBV12-4, the J gene TRBJ1-1, with TRBD1 identical over 9 bases. Unmatched junction bases numbered 7, after V lost 5 bases and J lost 6 bases. There are 14 residues in the CDR3. CDR3 DNA sequence: TGTGCCAGCAGTCTGAGACAGGGGGGCCCTGAAGCTTTCTTT. This codes for CASSLRQGGPEAFF.

This clonotype was counted many times. The chain combines TRBV3-1 with TRBJ2-1; 8 bases agree with TRBD2. Germline-derived CDR1 and CDR2 are LGHDT and YNNKEL (reference sequence). V gave up 1 base and J gave up 7 bases; unmatched junction bases: 0. CDR3 length: 13 amino acids. The CDR3 bases are TGTGCCAGCAGCCAAGGACTAGCGAATGAGCAGTTCTTC. Residues: CASSQGLANEQFF.

A remark on this clonotype: A read error may produce the germline difference seen at one junction end. CDR3 coding DNA: TGCGCCAGCAGCCAAGATCTTAGGGAGGGACTAGTGCTTCGAGGGACAGATACGCAGTATTTT. This codes for CASSQDLREGLVLRGTDTQYF. This chain joins TRBV11-2 and TRBJ2-3; 8 bases are shared with TRBD2. This CDR3 region has 21 residues. Germline CDR1 and CDR2: SGHAT and FQNNGV.

The gene calls are TRBV11-2 and TRBJ2-6; D is undetermined. CDR3 length: 16 residues. V dropped 5 bases and J dropped 0 bases, with 11 bases sitting between them. Germline V gene sequence: CDR1 SGHAT, CDR2 FQNNGV. The CDR3 spells CASSASPISGANVLTF. The CDR3 bases are TGTGCCAGCAGCGCCTCCCCGATCTCTGGGGCCAACGTCCTGACTTTC.

The gene calls are TRBV5-5 and TRBJ2-6; possible D gene TRBD2, 6 bases. The V end lost 4 bases, the J end lost 2 bases, and 13 bases lay between the germline ends. The germline gives CDR1 SGHKS, CDR2 YYEKEE (reference sequence). The CDR3 length is 16 residues. The CDR3 nucleotides are TGTGCCAGCAGCCATTCTCGGGGGACTGGGGCCAACGTCCTGACTTTC. This gives the protein CASSHSRGTGANVLTF.

This clonotype came up a few times. This sequence joins TRBV20-1 and TRBJ2-5; D is unclear. Per germline, CDR1 DFQATT and CDR2 SNEGSKA (reference sequence). This CDR3 contains 13 residues. Trimming stripped 5 bases from V and 3 bases from J, with 13 bases between. CDR3 in amino acids: CSAPRTNEETQYF. The CDR3 nucleotides read TGCAGTGCTCCCCGGACCAACGAAGAGACCCAGTACTTC.

This clonotype was recorded at least ten times. The rearrangement links TRBV3-1 to TRBJ2-5; the D gene is possibly TRBD1 (5 bases). CDR3 length equals 13 residues. V dropped 3 bases and J dropped 1 base, with 6 bases sitting between them. The germline gives CDR1 LGHDT, CDR2 YNNKEL (reference sequence). The CDR3 loop is CASSHRGQETQYF. Written as DNA, the CDR3 is TGTGCCAGCAGCCATAGGGGCCAAGAGACCCAGTACTTC.

This clonotype was seen ten or more times. The V call is TRBV20-1, the J call TRBJ2-3, with D perhaps TRBD2 (6 bases). The V end was cut by 0 bases, the J end by 5 bases, with 9 bases between. This CDR3 is built from 13 residues. From germline, CDR1 is DFQATT and CDR2 SNEGSKA (reference sequence). CDR3 amino acids: CSARERGIDTQYF. The DNA of the CDR3 is TGCAGTGCTAGAGAACGGGGGATAGATACGCAGTATTTT.